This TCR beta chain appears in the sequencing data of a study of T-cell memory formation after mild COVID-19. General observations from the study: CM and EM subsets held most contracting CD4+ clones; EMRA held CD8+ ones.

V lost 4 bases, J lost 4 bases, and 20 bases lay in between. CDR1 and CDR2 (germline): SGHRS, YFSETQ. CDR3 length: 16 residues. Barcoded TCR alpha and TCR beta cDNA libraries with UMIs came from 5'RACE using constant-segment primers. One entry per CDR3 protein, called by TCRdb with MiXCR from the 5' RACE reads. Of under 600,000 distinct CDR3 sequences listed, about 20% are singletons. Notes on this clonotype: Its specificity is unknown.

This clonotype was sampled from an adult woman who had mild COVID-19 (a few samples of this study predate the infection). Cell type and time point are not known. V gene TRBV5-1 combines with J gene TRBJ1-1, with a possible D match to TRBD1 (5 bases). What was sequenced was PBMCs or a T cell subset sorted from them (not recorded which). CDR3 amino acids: CASSLDWARVGTEAFF. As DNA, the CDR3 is TGCGCCAGCAGCCTGGATTGGGCCAGGGTGGGCACTGAAGCTTTCTTT.